The rows below give T cell receptor beta chains drawn from one sample of a study of blood T cells in healthy people across ages. TCRdb independently ran MiXCR on the 5' RACE reads; one entry per CDR3 protein. The sample yields hundreds of thousands of distinct CDR3 sequences, roughly 50% seen once. The specimen sequenced was blood. Every receptor here comes from a man between 40 and 49 years old in good health. The CDR3 runs from the conserved cysteine through the conserved F or W. The order of the fields is V gene, J gene, D gene, clone size, CDR3 length, CDR3 DNA, CDR3 protein. A D gene is named only where the DNA matches it firmly. Size is omitted from some rows. Given values are once, few, many or a class for expanded clones.

V: TRBV3-1; J: TRBJ2-3; D: TRBD2; size: few; length: 16; DNA: TGTGCCAGCAGCGGAGGGACTAGCGGGAGAACAGATACGCAGTATTTT; CDR3: CASSGGTSGRTDTQYF
V: TRBV5-1; J: TRBJ2-7; D: -; size: -; length: 13; DNA: TGCGCCAGCAGCTACAGTAACGCCTACGAGCAGTACTTC; CDR3: CASSYSNAYEQYF
V: TRBV29-1; J: TRBJ2-1; D: -; size: -; length: 13; DNA: TGCAGCGTCGCAGAGGGGGGGAGCAATGAGCAGTTCTTC; CDR3: CSVAEGGSNEQFF
V: TRBV7-2; J: TRBJ2-1; D: TRBD1; size: -; length: 16; DNA: TGTGCCAGCAGCTTAGTTTGGGACAGGGACAACCTAAGTCGGTTCTTC; CDR3: CASSLVWDRDNLSRFF
V: TRBV20-1; J: TRBJ2-5; D: TRBD2; size: -; length: 13; DNA: TGCAGTGCTAGCCCGGGAGGAGGAGAGACCCAGTACTTC; CDR3: CSASPGGGETQYF
V: TRBV25-1; J: TRBJ2-5; D: TRBD1; size: -; length: 13; DNA: TGTGCCAGCAGGACAGGGGGCGCAGAGACCCAGTACTTC; CDR3: CASRTGGAETQYF
V: TRBV9; J: TRBJ2-7; D: -; size: few; length: 13; DNA: TGTGCCAGCAGCACCTCGGGCCTATACGAGCAGTACTTC; CDR3: CASSTSGLYEQYF
V: TRBV29-1; J: TRBJ2-1; D: -; size: -; length: 13; DNA: TGCAGCGTTGAAGAAGGGCAGTACTCTGAGCAGTTCTTC; CDR3: CSVEEGQYSEQFF
V: TRBV19; J: TRBJ1-2; D: -; size: -; length: 13; DNA: TGTGCCAGTAGTATCGACCAAAACTATGGCTACACCTTC; CDR3: CASSIDQNYGYTF
V: TRBV20-1; J: TRBJ2-7; D: -; size: -; length: 15; DNA: TGCAGTGCCGAAGGGGACATGAAGAGCTCCTACGAGCAGTACTTC; CDR3: CSAEGDMKSSYEQYF
V: TRBV5-1; J: TRBJ1-1; D: -; size: -; length: 16; DNA: TGCGCCAGCAGCCGGGGCGAGGGCGGATTGAACACTGAAGCTTTCTTT; CDR3: CASSRGEGGLNTEAFF
V: TRBV29-1; J: TRBJ2-3; D: TRBD2; size: -; length: 13; DNA: TGCAGCGTTGCCAGGCGGGAGAAAGATACGCAGTATTTT; CDR3: CSVARREKDTQYF
V: TRBV24-1; J: TRBJ2-1; D: -; size: once; length: 16; DNA: TGTGCCACCAGTGATTTCAGGGGAGGTTTTAACAATGAGCAGTTCTTC; CDR3: CATSDFRGGFNNEQFF
V: TRBV7-2; J: TRBJ1-2; D: -; size: -; length: 14; DNA: TGTGCCAGCAGCGAGCAGGGAGTTAACTATGGCTACACCTTC; CDR3: CASSEQGVNYGYTF
V: TRBV7-9; J: TRBJ2-1; D: TRBD2; size: -; length: 16; DNA: TGTGCCAGCAGCTTAGTCGGCGGGAGGGCTATGAATGAGCAGTTCTTC; CDR3: CASSLVGGRAMNEQFF
V: TRBV11-2; J: TRBJ2-4; D: -; size: -; length: 14; DNA: TGTGCCAGCAGAAGTGGACTAGCCAAAAACATTCAGTACTTC; CDR3: CASRSGLAKNIQYF
V: TRBV20-1; J: TRBJ2-5; D: -; size: -; length: 10; DNA: TGCAGTGCGGATAAAGAGACCCAGTACTTC; CDR3: CSADKETQYF
V: TRBV7-2; J: TRBJ1-1; D: -; size: once; length: 13; DNA: TGTGCCAGCAGCTTAGCAGGGTCTCTTGAAGCTTTCTTT; CDR3: CASSLAGSLEAFF
V: TRBV5-1; J: TRBJ2-7; D: -; size: -; length: 13; DNA: TGCGCCAGCGCGACAGGCAATGCCTACGAGCAGTACTTC; CDR3: CASATGNAYEQYF
V: TRBV7-6; J: TRBJ1-6; D: -; size: few; length: 15; DNA: TGTGCCAGCAGCTTAGCTGCCAGAAATAATTCACCCCTCCACTTT; CDR3: CASSLAARNNSPLHF
V: TRBV7-8; J: TRBJ2-3; D: -; size: -; length: 15; DNA: TGTGCCAGCAGCTTTAGCGGAATCTCCACAGATACGCAGTATTTT; CDR3: CASSFSGISTDTQYF
V: TRBV20-1; J: TRBJ1-5; D: TRBD1; size: -; length: 16; DNA: TGCAGTGCTAGAGATCCGGGACAGGGGCAGTATCAGCCCCAGCATTTT; CDR3: CSARDPGQGQYQPQHF
V: TRBV12-3/TRBV12-4; J: TRBJ2-1; D: -; size: -; length: 15; DNA: TGTGCCAGCAGTTTTACTGGCGGAGATAACAATGAGCAGTTCTTC; CDR3: CASSFTGGDNNEQFF
V: TRBV29-1; J: TRBJ1-4; D: -; size: -; length: 13; DNA: TGCAGCATTGACGGGCAGCCGGGCGAAAAACTGTTTTTT; CDR3: CSIDGQPGEKLFF
V: TRBV28; J: TRBJ2-7; D: -; size: few; length: 13; DNA: TGTGCCAGCAGTTTACGGGGAGCCTACGAGCAGTACTTC; CDR3: CASSLRGAYEQYF
V: TRBV7-2; J: TRBJ2-7; D: -; size: -; length: 14; DNA: TGTGCCAGCAGCTTGGGGGCACAGACAGGCGAGCAGTACTTC; CDR3: CASSLGAQTGEQYF
V: TRBV7-9; J: TRBJ2-3; D: -; size: many; length: 14; DNA: TGCGCCAGCAGTCCGGGGGGCGGCACAGATACGCAGTATTTT; CDR3: CASSPGGGTDTQYF
V: TRBV7-8; J: TRBJ2-6; D: -; size: -; length: 17; DNA: TGTGCCAGCAGCCCAGGCACACCAGGGGCTGGGGCCAACGTCCTGACTTTC; CDR3: CASSPGTPGAGANVLTF
V: TRBV6-4; J: TRBJ1-1; D: TRBD1; size: -; length: 13; DNA: TGTGCCAGCAGTGACTTCAGGGGGAGTGAAGCTTTCTTT; CDR3: CASSDFRGSEAFF
V: TRBV20-1; J: TRBJ1-6; D: -; size: once; length: 16; DNA: TGCAGTGTCCAGCTCCCTACAGGACTAACGGGATCACCCCTCCACTTT; CDR3: CSVQLPTGLTGSPLHF
V: TRBV25-1; J: TRBJ2-7; D: -; size: -; length: 13; DNA: TGTGCCAGCGAAGACGCGCCGCCCTACGAGCAGTACTTC; CDR3: CASEDAPPYEQYF
V: TRBV20-1; J: TRBJ2-5; D: TRBD1; size: few; length: 13; DNA: TGCAGTGCGCTGGGACAGGGTCAAGAGACCCAGTACTTC; CDR3: CSALGQGQETQYF
V: TRBV4-1; J: TRBJ2-1; D: -; size: -; length: 17; DNA: TGCGCCAGCAGCCAAGATCACCGGACGGATTCCTACAATGAGCAGTTCTTC; CDR3: CASSQDHRTDSYNEQFF
V: TRBV6-5; J: TRBJ2-2; D: -; size: once; length: 15; DNA: TGTGCCAGCAGTTTGTTGCAGACGAACACCGGGGAGCTGTTTTTT; CDR3: CASSLLQTNTGELFF
V: TRBV20-1; J: TRBJ1-2; D: TRBD1; size: -; length: 13; DNA: TGCAGTGCTAGAGATGGGACAGCTTATGGCTACACCTTC; CDR3: CSARDGTAYGYTF
V: TRBV6-5; J: TRBJ2-3; D: -; size: -; length: 13; DNA: TGTGCCAGCGGGGTCCAAAGCACAGATACGCAGTATTTT; CDR3: CASGVQSTDTQYF
V: TRBV20-1; J: TRBJ2-5; D: TRBD2; size: few; length: 16; DNA: TGCAGTGCTAGCCCGGCGGGGGGGTGGGCCACAGAGACCCAGTACTTC; CDR3: CSASPAGGWATETQYF
V: TRBV12-3/TRBV12-4; J: TRBJ2-6; D: -; size: few; length: 18; DNA: TGTGCCAGCAGTTTAGCTGTGGGGCCTGACTCTGGGGCCAACGTCCTGACTTTC; CDR3: CASSLAVGPDSGANVLTF
V: TRBV2; J: TRBJ1-2; D: -; size: -; length: 13; DNA: TGTGCCAGTACGAAAGGGCTTTACTATGGCTACACCTTC; CDR3: CASTKGLYYGYTF
V: TRBV10-3; J: TRBJ2-1; D: TRBD2; size: few; length: 14; DNA: TGTGCCATCAGTGGCGGGAGGGGTAACAATGAGCAGTTCTTC; CDR3: CAISGGRGNNEQFF
V: TRBV6-5; J: TRBJ2-3; D: -; size: -; length: 15; DNA: TGTGCCAGCAGGGCCGAGACTAGTTTTGCAGATACGCAGTATTTT; CDR3: CASRAETSFADTQYF
V: TRBV14; J: TRBJ1-2; D: -; size: -; length: 16; DNA: TGTGCCAGCAGCCAAGGAGGAAAAGGGTTTATCATTGGCTACACCTTC; CDR3: CASSQGGKGFIIGYTF
V: TRBV6-2/TRBV6-3; J: TRBJ2-1; D: -; size: -; length: 17; DNA: TGTGCCAGCAGTTACTCAGCTAGTGTCGCCCCAATCAATGAGCAGTTCTTC; CDR3: CASSYSASVAPINEQFF